These 7 T cell receptor beta chains originate from one sample sequenced in a study of blood T cell repertoires in COVID-19. Here immunoSEQ multiplex PCR was the method, and the copy in TCRdb shows in-frame clones only, minus some. Among roughly 200,000 clones listed, about 85% were seen once. Sequenced material: peripheral blood. These receptors were obtained from a woman aged 18-30 years who had recovered from COVID-19.

The V and J genes are TRBV9 and TRBJ2-6, with D maybe TRBD1 (6 bases). The CDR3 has 19 residues. Germline-derived CDR1 and CDR2 are SGDLS and YYNGEE. V lost 4 bases and J lost 3, with 23 bases in between. This CDR3 reads CASSIQMGAPSLGANVLTF. For the CDR3, the DNA is TGTGCCAGCAGCATCCAAATGGGGGCGCCCAGCCTTGGGGCCAACGTCCTGACTTTC.

The chain carries TRBV2 and TRBJ1-5; TRBD1 matches at 8 bases. CDR3 size: 14 residues. Germline CDR1 SNHLY, CDR2 FYNNEI. Losses at the gene ends were 6 bases for V and 0 bases for J; bases not matched to a gene: 1. Here the CDR3 DNA reads TGTGCCAGCAGACAGGGGGATAGCAATCAGCCCCAGCATTTT. The encoded protein is CASRQGDSNQPQHF.

The rearrangement links TRBV18 to TRBJ1-3; D is unclear. V was pared by 4 bases and J by 9 bases, with 19 bases between. Germline values: CDR1 KGHSH, CDR2 LQKENI. The length of the CDR3 is 15 residues. The CDR3 loop is CASSRSSGLGSTIYF. The CDR3 coding sequence is TGTGCCAGCTCACGGAGCTCTGGGCTGGGGAGCACCATATATTTT.

This clone has just a few counts. The V gene is TRBV28, the J gene TRBJ2-7; 11 bases line up with TRBD2. This CDR3 comprises 20 residues. Germline V gene lookup returns CDR1 MDHEN and CDR2 SYDVKM. J was trimmed by 4 bases and V by 4 bases; bases with no gene match: 21. In DNA, the CDR3 is TGTGCCAGCAGTTCCGCGCCAGGAAGGTCTGGGACTAGCGGAAGTTACGAGCAGTACTTC. It codes for CASSSAPGRSGTSGSYEQYF.

The genes are TRBV19 and TRBJ1-6; D unresolved. The V end was cut by 10 bases, the J end by 0 bases, with 19 bases between. The CDR3 contains 17 residues. Germline V gene sequence: CDR1 LNHDA, CDR2 SQIVND (reference sequence). CDR3 sequence: CATSYGPASSYNSPLHF. The CDR3 DNA is TGTGCCACCAGTTATGGGCCCGCGAGCTCCTATAATTCACCCCTCCACTTT.

This clone was found once. This chain uses TRBV3-1 (or the pseudogene TRBV3-2) with TRBJ2-7, with 7 bases aligning to TRBD2. The CDR3 has 16 amino acids. Germline V lookup: CDR1 LGHDT, CDR2 YNNKEL (reference sequence). V lost 4 bases to trimming and J lost 5 bases; unmatched junction nucleotides: 14. CDR3 protein: CASSPRYGGSGNEQYF. CDR3 coding DNA: TGTGCCAGCAGCCCGCGGTATGGCGGGAGTGGAAACGAGCAGTACTTC.

This chain uses TRBV7-2 with TRBJ2-1, with a tentative D call TRBD2 (5 bases). The CDR3 is 12 residues long. V lost 5 bases, J lost 8 bases, and 10 bases lay in between. Germline lookup yields CDR1 SGHTA and CDR2 FQGNSA. The chain's CDR3 is CASSRKLDEQFF. The CDR3 coding sequence is TGTGCCAGCAGCCGCAAACTAGATGAGCAGTTCTTC.